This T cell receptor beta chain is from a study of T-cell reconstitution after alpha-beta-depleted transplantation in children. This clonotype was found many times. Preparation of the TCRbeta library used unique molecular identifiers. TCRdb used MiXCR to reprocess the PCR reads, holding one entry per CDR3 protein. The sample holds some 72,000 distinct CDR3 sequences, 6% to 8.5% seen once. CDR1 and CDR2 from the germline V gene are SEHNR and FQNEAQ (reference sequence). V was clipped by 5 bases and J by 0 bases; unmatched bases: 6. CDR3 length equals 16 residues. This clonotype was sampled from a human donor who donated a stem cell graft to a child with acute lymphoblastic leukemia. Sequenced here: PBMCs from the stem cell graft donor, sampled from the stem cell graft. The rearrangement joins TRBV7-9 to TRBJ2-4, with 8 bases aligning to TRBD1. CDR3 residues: CASSPGTGIAKNIQYF. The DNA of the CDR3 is TGTGCCAGCAGCCCCGGGACAGGAATAGCCAAAAACATTCAGTACTTC.